The 23 T cell receptor beta chains below all came from one sample that was sequenced in a study of identical twins (dated by TCRdb to the mid-2010s). Library prep was done by 5' RACE. Sequencing was performed on an Illumina HiSeq 2000. TCRdb reworked the public reads: Q25 trimming with fastp, MiXCR clone assembly, productive beta chains retained. For every CDR3 protein sequence, its rows merge into one entry that carries the most common genes and DNA. Counted in this sample were hundreds of thousands of distinct CDR3 sequences; about 20% of them appeared once. Together, the top ten hold about 4.3% of the sample. The same sample was also studied in work on T cells expressing NK-cell markers.

Material: PBMCs. These TCRs come from a woman under 30 in good health.

The table lists this clonotype with a few counts. The chain recombines TRBV5-5 with TRBJ2-7; D unclear. Germline CDR1 reads SGHKS; CDR2 reads YYEKEE (reference sequence). The CDR3 totals 14 residues. Trimming removed 2 bases at V and 0 bases at J, with 9 bases between. CDR3 sequence: CASSFHRSSYEQYF. CDR3 sequence (DNA): TGTGCCAGCAGCTTTCACAGAAGCTCCTACGAGCAGTACTTC.

The chain employs TRBV28 and TRBJ2-7; perhaps TRBD1 as D (6 bases). CDR1 and CDR2 from the germline V gene are MDHEN and SYDVKM. Between the trimmed V and J ends, which lost 6 bases and 5 bases, there was a span of 26 bases. The CDR3 sequence is 17 residues long. The CDR3 sequence is CASRPPRAAGVRDEQYF. The CDR3 coding sequence is TGTGCCAGCAGGCCTCCCAGGGCGGCAGGGGTTCGAGACGAGCAGTACTTC.

This clonotype has just a few counts. This chain joins TRBV12-3 or TRBV12-4 and TRBJ1-4; D is ambiguous. The CDR3 is 15 residues long. The germline V and J ends were trimmed by 5 bases and 4 bases, with 14 bases remaining between them. Here the CDR3 reads CASSPWAGYNEKLFF. CDR3 nucleotide sequence: TGTGCCAGCAGTCCGTGGGCCGGGTATAATGAAAAACTGTTTTTT.

This clonotype occurred a few times. J is TRBJ2-3 and V is TRBV20-1, with D unresolved. The V gene lost 6 bases and the J gene lost 4 bases, with 11 bases spanning the gap. Germline V lookup: CDR1 DFQATT, CDR2 SNEGSKA (reference sequence). The CDR3 has 12 amino acids. This chain's CDR3 is CSARIRADTQYF. CDR3 DNA: TGCAGTGCGAGGATCCGGGCAGATACGCAGTATTTT.

This chain connects TRBV2 to TRBJ1-6; D is undetermined. Germline values: CDR1 SNHLY, CDR2 FYNNEI. The CDR3 is 14 amino acids. The V and J ends lost 8 bases and 5 bases respectively, with 13 bases between them. CDR3 in amino acids: CASGLVGNNSPLHF. In DNA, the CDR3 is TGTGCCAGCGGGCTCGTGGGTAATAATTCACCCCTCCACTTT.

The genes are TRBV18 and TRBJ2-1, with a possible D match to TRBD2 (6 bases). Looked up from germline, CDR1 is KGHSH and CDR2 is LQKENI. Trimming cost V 1 base and J 9 bases, with 13 bases left between them. The CDR3 consists of 14 residues. The CDR3 protein is CASSPQTGASEQFF. Here the CDR3 DNA reads TGTGCCAGCTCACCACAAACGGGAGCAAGTGAGCAGTTCTTC.

J is TRBJ2-5 and V is TRBV10-3; D possibly corresponds to TRBD2 (5 bases). V was cut by 2 bases and J by 5 bases, with 15 bases left in between. The CDR3 length is 15 residues. Germline CDR1 is ENHRY and CDR2 is SYGVKD. CDR3 protein: CAISEGSDRRETQYF. DNA of the CDR3: TGTGCCATCAGTGAGGGGAGCGACCGACGGGAGACCCAGTACTTC.

This clonotype was detected only a few times. The J gene is TRBJ2-1, the V gene TRBV29-1, with 9 bases aligning to TRBD2. Germline-derived CDR1 and CDR2 are SQVTM and ANQGSEA. V lost 7 bases and J lost 0; bases outside the gene matches: 13. CDR3 size: 17 residues. The DNA of the CDR3 is TGCAGCGATGTGGACCTAGCGGGAATTAGCTCCTACAATGAGCAGTTCTTC. Translating it yields CSDVDLAGISSYNEQFF.

This clonotype was seen a single time. V usage is TRBV20-1 and J usage is TRBJ2-5; 9 bases line up with TRBD2. With 2 bases clipped from V and 4 bases from J, the junction kept 14 bases outside the gene matches. CDR1 is DFQATT, CDR2 SNEGSKA, per germline (reference sequence). The CDR3 has 17 residues. The CDR3 here is CSARPLPGEAGGETQYF. CDR3 coding DNA: TGCAGTGCTAGACCGCTCCCGGGGGAAGCGGGAGGAGAGACCCAGTACTTC.

This clonotype occurred a few times. The V call is TRBV24-1, the J call TRBJ2-1; 12 bases agree with TRBD2. The CDR3 is made up of 15 amino acids. V lost 7 bases and J lost 8; bases outside the gene matches: 8. Germline V CDR1 and CDR2: KGHDR, SFDVKD. CDR3 coding DNA: TGTGCCACCAGCGAGACTAGCGGGAGATTCGATGAGCAGTTCTTC. Protein sequence: CATSETSGRFDEQFF.

Worth noting for this clonotype: Sequence at one end of the junction differs from germline and may be a read error. This rearrangement joins TRBV20-1 to TRBJ2-3, with 7 bases identical to TRBD2. This CDR3 region has 14 residues. Germline V gives CDR1 DFQATT, CDR2 SNEGSKA (reference sequence). The CDR3 DNA is TGCAATGCTAGTAACCAGCGGGGCCCAGATACGCAGTATTTT. This encodes CNASNQRGPDTQYF.

The V and J genes are TRBV12-3 or TRBV12-4 and TRBJ2-3, with D hard to call. The V gene lost 5 bases and the J gene lost 3 bases, with 9 bases spanning the gap. The length of the CDR3 is 13 residues. The CDR3 spells CASSNPFTDTQYF. The CDR3 DNA is TGTGCCAGCAGTAACCCTTTTACAGATACGCAGTATTTT.

The table lists this clonotype with many counts. The chain links TRBV20-1 to TRBJ2-5, with D uncertain. CDR1 and CDR2 from the germline V gene are DFQATT and SNEGSKA (reference sequence). This CDR3 contains 10 residues. V was shortened by 3 bases and J by 4 bases, with 3 bases between the two germline ends. CDR3: CSARRETQYF. CDR3 sequence (DNA): TGCAGTGCTAGGAGAGAGACCCAGTACTTC.

The genes are TRBV7-3 and TRBJ2-3; 8 nucleotides line up with TRBD2. With V trimmed by 1 base and J by 4 bases, 7 bases remained unmatched. Germline loops: CDR1 SGHTA, CDR2 FQGTGA. The CDR3 runs 16 residues. CDR3 loop: CASSLKAGAGADTQYF. As DNA, the CDR3 is TGTGCCAGCAGCTTAAAAGCGGGGGCCGGCGCAGATACGCAGTATTTT.

The sample holds a few counts of this clonotype. The chain joins TRBV5-1 to TRBJ2-5, with D uncertain. This CDR3 has 15 amino acids. Germline V gene sequence: CDR1 SGHRS, CDR2 YFSETQ. The V gene lost 5 bases and the J gene lost 5 bases, with 19 bases spanning the gap. As DNA, the CDR3 is TGCGCCAGCAGTTCCCCTTCGAGGACGGTTGAGACCCAGTACTTC. Translation: CASSSPSRTVETQYF.

The chain recombines TRBV6-5 with TRBJ2-7, with TRBD2 matching over 8 bases. CDR1 and CDR2 (germline): MNHEY, SVGAGI. With 0 bases clipped from V and 2 bases from J, the junction kept 9 bases outside the gene matches. The CDR3 spans 17 residues. CDR3 nucleotides: TGTGCCAGCAGTTACTCGGTAACTAGCGGATTTCCCTACGAGCAGTACTTC. Its protein product is CASSYSVTSGFPYEQYF.

This chain joins TRBV12-3 or TRBV12-4 and TRBJ2-7; D gene ambiguous. The CDR3 extends over 13 amino acids. Trimming cost V 1 base and J 6 bases, with 10 bases left between them. CDR3 DNA sequence: TGTGCCAGCAGTTTAGGACTTCCCGCCGAGCAGTACTTC. Translating it yields CASSLGLPAEQYF.

The sample holds a few counts of this clonotype. The rearrangement links TRBV6-5 to TRBJ2-1; a weak D match, TRBD2 (6 bases). The CDR3 is 11 residues long. Trimming pared 10 bases from V and 5 bases from J, leaving 9 bases between. CDR1 MNHEY and CDR2 SVGAGI come from the germline V gene. CDR3 DNA sequence: TGTGCCACCTCGGGGGACAATGAGCAGTTCTTC. Its translation: CATSGDNEQFF.

This clonotype was seen repeatedly, ten times or more. This chain connects TRBV5-1 to TRBJ2-5; D gene ambiguous. Per germline, CDR1 SGHRS and CDR2 YFSETQ. Trimming took off 0 bases at V and 0 bases at J, with 12 bases between the two ends. There are 16 residues in the CDR3. Here the CDR3 DNA reads TGCGCCAGCAGCTTGGGGCAGCAATTGTACCAAGAGACCCAGTACTTC. This translates into CASSLGQQLYQETQYF.

Only a few counts were recorded for this clonotype. The rearrangement links TRBV19 to TRBJ2-6; maybe TRBD2 (6 bases). Between the trimmed V and J ends, which lost 7 bases and 8 bases, there was a span of 21 bases. Germline V gives CDR1 LNHDA, CDR2 SQIVND (reference sequence). The length of the CDR3 is 16 residues. The CDR3 DNA follows: TGTGCCAGTAAGAGTAGCGGCCGCTCCGGGTCCAACGTCCTGACTTTC. Its translation: CASKSSGRSGSNVLTF.

This clonotype has just a few counts. This rearrangement joins TRBV29-1 to TRBJ2-1; TRBD1 matches at 9 bases. The ends lost 7 bases at V and 9 bases at J; junction bases unmatched: 13. This CDR3 region has 14 residues. Germline values: CDR1 SQVTM, CDR2 ANQGSEA. The CDR3 loop reads CSALRDRVFGEQFF. CDR3 bases: TGCAGCGCACTTCGGGACAGGGTTTTCGGTGAGCAGTTCTTC.

The chain combines TRBV3-1 with TRBJ1-1, with TRBD1 as a possible D gene (5 bases). There are 14 residues in the CDR3. V was shortened by 2 bases and J by 5 bases, with 12 bases between the two germline ends. Germline CDR1 and CDR2: LGHDT and YNNKEL (reference sequence). The CDR3 region is CASSQSAGGTEAFF. The CDR3 coding sequence is TGTGCCAGCAGCCAAAGCGCCGGGGGTACTGAAGCTTTCTTT.

Many counts were recorded for this clonotype. The chain's CDR3 is CSASSAGEGTDTQYF. The CDR3 region has the DNA TGCAGTGCTAGTTCGGCGGGAGAGGGCACAGATACGCAGTATTTT. The V gene is TRBV20-1, the J gene TRBJ2-3; TRBD2 matches at 7 bases. The junction had 7 bases not matched to a gene; V was cut back by 3 bases and J by 1 base. Germline V gene sequence: CDR1 DFQATT, CDR2 SNEGSKA (reference sequence). The CDR3 is made up of 15 amino acids.